What follows are 28 T cell receptor beta chains derived from one specimen sequenced in a study of blood T cells in healthy people across ages (dated by TCRdb to 2015 to 2017). Libraries were prepared through 5' RACE. The instrument was an Illumina HiSeq 2500. A second roughly 7 to 12 cycle PCR used a sample-barcoded 5' primer and a J-beta primer mix. TCRdb handled the public reads itself, with Q25 trimming in fastp and clone calling in MiXCR, and kept productive beta chains. Rows are combined by CDR3 protein, so each entry shows the most common genes and DNA. The sample table lists approximately 780,000 distinct CDR3 sequences, around 25% of them with a count of one. The biggest ten clones account for about 2.9% of the sample. The data were also submitted as part of a second study, on T cells of mothers and their children.

Sequences were obtained from blood. These receptors were collected from a boy aged 10-17 years in good health.

This clonotype was recorded a few times. This rearrangement joins TRBV7-9 to TRBJ2-7; 8 bases line up with TRBD1. Germline CDR1 SEHNR, CDR2 FQNEAQ (reference sequence). CDR3 length: 15 residues. The trim removed 4 bases at V and 7 bases at J, leaving 12 bases unmatched. This CDR3 is CASSSRGTGVREQYF. The CDR3 nucleotides are TGTGCCAGCAGCTCCCGAGGGACAGGCGTGAGGGAGCAGTACTTC.

The V and J genes are TRBV20-1 and TRBJ2-7, with 13 bases aligning to TRBD2. Germline V gene sequence: CDR1 DFQATT, CDR2 SNEGSKA (reference sequence). Trimming cost V 4 bases and J 2 bases; bases outside gene matches: 2. This CDR3 spans 14 amino acids. CDR3 sequence (DNA): TGCAGTGCTACCACTAGCGGGGGGGCCTACGAGCAGTACTTC. Protein product: CSATTSGGAYEQYF.

This clonotype came up a few times. This chain uses TRBV24-1 with TRBJ2-5, with D perhaps matching TRBD1 or TRBD2 (5 bases each). Germline-derived CDR1 and CDR2 are KGHDR and SFDVKD. The CDR3 runs to 15 residues. Trimming cost V 4 bases and J 5 bases, with 16 bases left between them. CDR3 sequence (DNA): TGTGCCACCAGTGACGACGGGACCTCATGGGAGACCCAGTACTTC. As protein: CATSDDGTSWETQYF.

The gene calls are TRBV12-3 or TRBV12-4 and TRBJ1-4; the D is unclear. This CDR3 contains 14 residues. V lost 3 bases and J lost 7, with 12 bases in between. The CDR3 loop reads CASSLMGITEKLFF. The DNA of the CDR3 is TGTGCCAGCAGTTTGATGGGAATAACTGAAAAACTGTTTTTT.

This clonotype showed up just a few times. The V call is TRBV7-6, the J call TRBJ1-1; no firm D call. The CDR3 is 14 residues long. Germline values: CDR1 SGHVS, CDR2 FNYEAQ. Trimming took off 5 bases at V and 2 bases at J, with 12 bases between the two ends. The CDR3 sequence: CASSPGSPNTEAFF. CDR3 in DNA: TGTGCCAGCAGCCCTGGGTCCCCTAACACTGAAGCTTTCTTT.

This clonotype showed up just a few times. The chain recombines TRBV6-2 or TRBV6-3 with TRBJ2-3; 7 positions match TRBD2. Germline CDR1 MNHEY, CDR2 SVGEGT. The CDR3 is 18 amino acids. V shed 4 bases and J 0 bases; nucleotides not matched to a gene: 13. CDR3 loop: CASSSWGTTLSSTDTQYF. CDR3 in DNA: TGTGCCAGCAGTTCCTGGGGGACTACACTTTCTAGCACAGATACGCAGTATTTT.

V is TRBV5-1 and J is TRBJ2-5; 10 nucleotides align to TRBD1. Matching the DNA end better, TRBJ2-1 makes the J call doubtful. The CDR3 loop spans 14 amino acids. Looked up from germline, CDR1 is SGHRS and CDR2 is YFSETQ. CDR3 amino acids: CASRSGQGYNEQFF. The DNA of the CDR3 is TGCGCCAGCAGGTCGGGACAGGGGTACAATGAGCAGTTCTTC.

The chain carries TRBV20-1 and TRBJ2-7, with a weak D call TRBD1 (6 bases). The V end was cut by 1 base, the J end by 3 bases, with 16 bases between. Germline CDR1 and CDR2: DFQATT and SNEGSKA (reference sequence). The CDR3 extends over 15 amino acids. The CDR3 nucleotides read TGCAGTGCTAGAGGATCACAGGGTACCTACTACGAGCAGTACTTC. Amino acid sequence: CSARGSQGTYYEQYF.

The sample holds a few counts of this clonotype. J is TRBJ1-4 and V is TRBV4-1; D gene ambiguous. CDR3 length: 16 residues. V lost 1 base and J lost 4, with 13 bases in between. CDR1 is MGHRA, CDR2 YSYEKL, per germline. CDR3 region: CASSQAQVTFNEKLFF. CDR3 sequence (DNA): TGCGCCAGCAGCCAAGCCCAGGTTACCTTTAATGAAAAACTGTTTTTT.

This clonotype was counted between two and nine times. This chain uses TRBV6-5 with TRBJ2-5; D possibly matches TRBD1 or TRBD2 (6 bases each). The assigned J gene may be wrong: the sequence end matches TRBJ2-7 better. The CDR3 extends over 14 amino acids. From germline, CDR1 is MNHEY and CDR2 SVGAGI. In nucleotides, the CDR3 is TGTGCCAGCAGGCCTGAGGGGGGATCCTACGAGCAGTACTTC. Its protein product is CASRPEGGSYEQYF.

There are a few counts of this clonotype. The CDR3 nucleotides read TGTGCCAGCAGCCAAGCGGACGGACTAGCCAAAAACATTCAGTACTTC. Its translation is CASSQADGLAKNIQYF. This sequence joins TRBV14 and TRBJ2-4; a possible D gene is TRBD2 (5 bases). The germline V gene has CDR1 SGHDN and CDR2 FVKESK. The length of the CDR3 is 16 residues. V was cut by 1 base and J by 0 bases, with 10 bases left in between.

As concerns this clonotype: A junction end diverges from the germline sequence, so it may reflect a read error. The chain combines TRBV5-1 with TRBJ2-3, with D possibly TRBD1 on 6 matching bases. The CDR3 runs 16 residues. The germline gives CDR1 SGHRS, CDR2 YFSETQ. DNA of the CDR3: TGCGCCGGCAGCTTACTCCAGGGGATCAGAGCAGATACGCAGTATTTT. As protein: CAGSLLQGIRADTQYF.

The chain couples TRBV7-3 to TRBJ2-7; TRBD2 matches 8 bases. The CDR3 is made up of 15 amino acids. Trimming cost V 7 bases and J 0 bases; bases outside gene matches: 8. From germline, CDR1 is SGHTA and CDR2 FQGTGA. CDR3 sequence reads: CASTYSGASSYEQYF. DNA for the CDR3: TGTGCCAGCACCTATAGCGGGGCGAGCTCCTACGAGCAGTACTTC.

This clonotype was observed a few times. The chain carries TRBV14 and TRBJ2-7; D not certain. V was clipped by 0 bases and J by 0 bases, with 6 bases between them. Germline values: CDR1 SGHDN, CDR2 FVKESK. The CDR3 spans 14 residues. CDR3 DNA sequence: TGTGCCAGCAGCCAAGAGCGCAGCTCCTACGAGCAGTACTTC. This gives the protein CASSQERSSYEQYF.

In DNA, the CDR3 is TGTGCCACCGGGACGGGCATTAGCTCCTACGAGCAGTACTTC. This gives the protein CATGTGISSYEQYF. The rearrangement uses TRBV15 and TRBJ2-7; tentatively, D is TRBD1 or TRBD2 (5 bases each). Germline V gene data show CDR1 as LNHNV and CDR2 as YYDKDF (reference sequence). Trimming cost V 8 bases and J 0 bases, with 14 bases left between them. The CDR3 sequence is 14 residues long.

This clonotype was counted many times. The chain has TRBV6-1 and TRBJ2-5; no firm D call. V was trimmed by 1 base and J by 10 bases, leaving 7 bases between them. The CDR3 is 11 amino acids. Germline V CDR1 and CDR2: MNHNS, SASEGT. The CDR3 sequence: CASSEEPGQYF. The DNA of the CDR3 is TGTGCCAGCAGTGAAGAGCCCGGCCAGTACTTC.

In DNA form, the CDR3 reads TGTGCCAGCAGCCTCTTAACACAGGGAGCTGAAGCTTTCTTT. Translation: CASSLLTQGAEAFF. The rearrangement uses TRBV14 and TRBJ1-1; D may be TRBD1 (6 bases). CDR1 and CDR2 from the germline V gene are SGHDN and FVKESK. The V and J ends lost 4 bases and 6 bases respectively, with 15 bases between them. The CDR3 covers 14 residues.

CDR3 amino acids: CASTNSRDRSHNEQFF. In DNA, the CDR3 is TGTGCCAGCACCAATTCAAGGGACAGGAGCCACAATGAGCAGTTCTTC. The J gene is TRBJ2-5, the V gene TRBV7-9; 8 positions match TRBD1. With the DNA end fitting TRBJ2-1 better, the J assignment may be wrong. CDR3 length equals 16 residues. Germline-derived CDR1 and CDR2 are SEHNR and FQNEAQ (reference sequence).

This clonotype was seen more than once but under ten times. V gene TRBV4-1 combines with J gene TRBJ1-1, with TRBD1 matching 9 bases. Germline-derived CDR1 and CDR2 are MGHRA and YSYEKL. CDR3 length: 19 residues. V lost 2 bases and J lost 0; bases outside the gene matches: 13. The CDR3 is CASSQLPGQGSALNTEAFF. CDR3 nucleotide sequence: TGCGCCAGCAGCCAACTACCGGGACAGGGCTCGGCTCTGAACACTGAAGCTTTCTTT.

This clonotype appeared many times. The chain recombines TRBV6-1 with TRBJ2-6; 8 bases fit TRBD1. Germline V gene sequence: CDR1 MNHNS, CDR2 SASEGT. Trimming cost V 6 bases and J 0 bases; bases outside gene matches: 4. The CDR3 is made up of 16 amino acids. As DNA, the CDR3 is TGTGCCAGCAGGACAGGGGATACCTCTGGGGCCAACGTCCTGACTTTC. Protein sequence: CASRTGDTSGANVLTF.

The CDR3 sequence: CASRGPRLGVEGNTIYF. The CDR3 DNA reads as TGTGCCAGCAGGGGGCCTCGGCTCGGGGTAGAGGGAAACACCATATATTTT. This chain uses TRBV6-1 with TRBJ1-3; D possibly corresponds to TRBD1 (5 bases). The germline CDR1 and CDR2 sequences are MNHNS and SASEGT. CDR3 length: 17 residues. Trimming removed 6 bases at V and 4 bases at J, with 22 bases between.

This clonotype was picked up a small number of times. V and J are TRBV2 and TRBJ1-2; D is unclear. Germline V gene lookup returns CDR1 SNHLY and CDR2 FYNNEI. V was trimmed by 2 bases and J by 8 bases, leaving 18 bases between them. This CDR3 has 15 amino acids. The CDR3 DNA reads as TGTGCCAGCAGTGAACCGACGGACGGGCCGCGCGGCTACACCTTC. Its protein product is CASSEPTDGPRGYTF. Complete variable domain (other parts from reference TRBV2 and TRBJ1-2): EPEVTQTPSHQVTQMGQEVILRCVPISNHLYFYWYRQILGQKVEFLVSFYNNEISEKSEIFDDQFSVERPDGSNFTLKIRSTKLEDSAMYFCASSEPTDGPRGYTFGSGTRLTVV.

The sample holds a few counts of this clonotype. The V call is TRBV20-1, the J call TRBJ2-5, with 10 positions matching TRBD2. Germline lookup yields CDR1 DFQATT and CDR2 SNEGSKA (reference sequence). CDR3 length equals 15 residues. The J segment lost 3 bases and the V segment lost 0 bases, leaving 4 bases of the junction unmatched. The chain's CDR3 is CSARESGGAEETQYF. CDR3 in DNA: TGCAGTGCTAGAGAAAGCGGGGGGGCGGAAGAGACCCAGTACTTC.

This clonotype was seen more than once but under ten times. The chain combines TRBV29-1 with TRBJ2-7; 10 bases map to TRBD1. The CDR3 length is 12 residues. CDR1 and CDR2 from the germline V gene are SQVTM and ANQGSEA. V dropped 5 bases and J dropped 5; count of bases not matched to a gene: 3. For the CDR3, the DNA is TGCAGCGTTAAAGGACAGGGGGACGAGCAGTACTTC. Protein product: CSVKGQGDEQYF.

The chain is built from TRBV4-2 and TRBJ2-3; D perhaps matches TRBD1 (6 bases). Per the germline V gene, CDR1 is LGHNA and CDR2 is YNFKEQ. V lost 0 bases and J 4 bases, leaving 23 bases between the germline ends. This CDR3 is 19 amino acids long. The CDR3 loop reads CASSQEQGRAQLVPDTQYF. The CDR3 DNA is TGTGCCAGCAGCCAAGAGCAGGGGCGGGCGCAGCTAGTTCCAGATACGCAGTATTTT.

The genes are TRBV20-1 and TRBJ2-5; 8 nucleotides agree with TRBD2. Trimming cost V 8 bases and J 5 bases; bases outside gene matches: 1. Germline CDR1 and CDR2: DFQATT and SNEGSKA (reference sequence). This CDR3 spans 10 amino acids. As DNA, the CDR3 is TGCAGTTGCGGGGGGGAGACCCAGTACTTC. Protein sequence: CSCGGETQYF.

This clonotype was observed a few times. Written as DNA, the CDR3 is TGTGCCAGCACCCCTGATGGCGGGGCATTCCAAGAGACCCAGTACTTC. Translation: CASTPDGGAFQETQYF. The J gene is TRBJ2-5, the V gene TRBV6-5; D is possibly TRBD2 (6 bases). The V gene lost 7 bases and the J gene lost 1 base, with 19 bases spanning the gap. CDR3 length: 16 amino acids. Germline CDR1 and CDR2: MNHEY and SVGAGI.

The J gene is TRBJ2-6, the V gene TRBV5-1, with D perhaps TRBD1 (6 bases). The CDR3 sequence is 20 residues long. The V end lost 3 bases, the J end lost 0 bases, and 22 bases lay between the germline ends. Germline CDR1 SGHRS, CDR2 YFSETQ. CDR3 sequence: CASSSGQIQDLLSGANVLTF. The CDR3 DNA sequence: TGCGCCAGCAGCTCTGGACAGATACAAGACCTACTCTCTGGGGCCAACGTCCTGACTTTC.